This entry describes one T cell receptor (beta chain). Its specificity is not known. This sample was included in a study of cytomegalovirus exposure and HLA in healthy donors. In the study overall: The roughly 110 validation repertoires were produced on the same platform as the roughly 660 repertoires of the first cohort. This was reported in a later analysis. The study's findings and limits: Among TCR sequences, most were rare, though some public TCRs appeared in many donors. In the 120 validation repertoires, a later analysis found that first-cohort TCR clusters tended to co-occur.

This table comes from immunoSEQ multiplex PCR, and its TCRdb copy is limited to in-frame clones, with some not included. The data show almost 200,000 clones, 80% to 90% seen once. From the roughly 110-subject validation cohort, which was separate from the roughly 610-subject first cohort, the donors were drawn. Sequenced: PBMCs. This TCR was recovered from a woman aged 25 to 39 in good health and CMV-seronegative.

The CDR3 region has the DNA TGTGCCAGCAGTGCAGACAGGAATTCACCCCTCCACTTT. The encoded protein is CASSADRNSPLHF. The chain employs TRBV6-1 and TRBJ1-6; D might be TRBD1 (6 bases). This CDR3 has 13 residues. Germline-derived CDR1 and CDR2 are MNHNS and SASEGT. The V end was cut by 4 bases, the J end by 7 bases, with 8 bases between.